The 31 T cell receptor beta chains reported below all come from one sample, sequenced in a study of blood T cell repertoires in COVID-19. Only in-frame clones appear in the TCRdb table, and some are missing; sequencing was by immunoSEQ multiplex PCR. The data hold 160,000 or so clones, with over 80% observed a single time. The specimen was peripheral blood. The receptors come from a woman aged 45-65 years with acute or convalescent COVID-19.

For this clone: The identical CDR3 is also encoded by other nucleotide sequences in the sample. The rearrangement links TRBV29-1 to TRBJ2-3, with D possibly TRBD2 on 6 matching bases. The CDR3 consists of 13 residues. From germline, CDR1 is SQVTM and CDR2 ANQGSEA. V was clipped by 6 bases and J by 2 bases, with 12 bases between them. The CDR3 DNA reads as TGCAGCGTCCATGGGGGACTCACAGATACGCAGTATTTT. Translating gives CSVHGGLTDTQYF.

This chain links TRBV29-1 with TRBJ1-1; possibly TRBD1 for D (5 bases). Germline V gene sequence: CDR1 SQVTM, CDR2 ANQGSEA. Trimming took 7 bases from V and 1 from J, leaving 16 bases between them. The CDR3 extends over 14 amino acids. The CDR3 region is CSEKGAGGNTEAFF. DNA of the CDR3: TGCAGCGAGAAGGGAGCCGGGGGGAACACTGAAGCTTTCTTT.

The rearrangement joins TRBV7-2 to TRBJ2-1; 11 nucleotides align to TRBD2. The V and J ends lost 2 bases and 4 bases, in that order; junction bases with no gene match: 10. Germline V CDR1 and CDR2: SGHTA, FQGNSA. The CDR3 spans 18 residues. The CDR3 loop reads CASSLNPPLAGDYNEQFF. For the CDR3, the DNA is TGTGCCAGCAGCTTAAATCCCCCACTAGCGGGGGATTACAATGAGCAGTTCTTC.

This chain uses TRBV7-6 with TRBJ2-7; 12 nucleotides agree with TRBD2. V gave up 4 bases and J gave up 5 bases; unmatched junction bases: 6. Germline CDR1 SGHVS, CDR2 FNYEAQ. This CDR3 is built from 15 residues. The CDR3 sequence is CASSSRTSGVDEQYF. In DNA form, the CDR3 reads TGTGCCAGCAGCTCCCGGACTAGCGGGGTGGACGAGCAGTACTTC.

The rearrangement joins TRBV19 to TRBJ1-2; D gene uncertain. Looked up from germline, CDR1 is LNHDA and CDR2 is SQIVND (reference sequence). The CDR3 consists of 12 residues. Trimming took off 9 bases at V and 5 bases at J, with 13 bases between the two ends. In nucleotides, the CDR3 is TGTGCCAGCATGAGGTTTGGTTATGGCTACACCTTC. Encoded protein: CASMRFGYGYTF.

The J gene is TRBJ2-7, the V gene TRBV30; D not resolved. The CDR3 covers 13 residues. Germline lookup yields CDR1 GTSNPN and CDR2 SVGIG (reference sequence). Trimming took 0 bases from V and 3 from J, leaving 9 bases between them. CDR3: CAWSVPRLYEQYF. The CDR3 bases are TGTGCCTGGAGTGTCCCAAGACTCTACGAGCAGTACTTC.

Notes on this clone: The junction departs from the called germline gene at one end, perhaps through a read error. The chain carries TRBV23-1 and TRBJ1-2; 8 bases line up with TRBD1. TRBV23-1 is recorded as an ORF, its role being uncertain. There are 14 residues in the CDR3. CDR3 amino acids: CASSQSPDSDRDAF. The CDR3 bases are TGCGCCAGCAGTCAATCTCCCGACTCGGACAGGGATGCCTTC.

This clone appeared a few times. The rearrangement links TRBV7-9 to TRBJ2-1; D is ambiguous. Germline CDR1 reads SEHNR; CDR2 reads FQNEAQ (reference sequence). V was pared by 5 bases and J by 7 bases, with 6 bases between. The CDR3 spans 11 residues. CDR3 sequence (DNA): TGTGCCAGCAGCCTTCCGAATGAGCAGTTCTTC. Protein sequence: CASSLPNEQFF.

J is TRBJ2-1 and V is TRBV21-1; TRBD1 is the table's D call and was not checked against the DNA. TRBV21-1 is marked as a pseudogene. CDR3 length: 16 residues. The CDR3 DNA reads TGTGCCAGCAGCCCTCAGGGGGTAAGCTCCTACAATGAGCAGTTCTTC. This gives the protein CASSPQGVSSYNEQFF.

The V call is TRBV7-2, the J call TRBJ2-4; TRBD1 is a possible D gene (5 bases). The V gene's germline CDR1 is SGHTA and CDR2 FQGNSA. CDR3 size: 13 residues. Trimming cost V 5 bases and J 8 bases, with 13 bases left between them. The CDR3 nucleotides are TGTGCCAGCAGCCCACCTCCAGGGTACATTCAGTACTTC. Protein: CASSPPPGYIQYF. Looking up the rest from reference TRBV7-2 and TRBJ2-4 gives the full variable domain: GAGVSQSPSNKVTEKGKDVELRCDPISGHTALYWYRQSLGQGLEFLIYFQGNSAPDKSGLPSDRFSAERTGGSVSTLTIQRTQQEDSAVYLCASSPPPGYIQYFGAGTRLSVL.

The chain recombines TRBV19 with TRBJ1-1; TRBD1 matches 7 bases. V was clipped by 5 bases and J by 1 base; unmatched bases: 16. CDR1 and CDR2 from the germline V gene are LNHDA and SQIVND (reference sequence). This CDR3 has 18 residues. This CDR3 reads CASSAKQGFVRTNTEAFF. CDR3 coding DNA: TGTGCCAGTAGTGCCAAACAGGGGTTCGTAAGGACGAACACTGAAGCTTTCTTT.

In this sample, this clone turned up a few times. V gene TRBV29-1 combines with J gene TRBJ2-7; D remains unclear. CDR1 SQVTM and CDR2 ANQGSEA come from the germline V gene. Trimming shortened V by 4 bases and J by 1 base, and 8 bases separated the two germline ends. The CDR3 spans 12 residues. The CDR3 reads CSVGSASYEQYF. The CDR3 bases are TGCAGCGTTGGAAGCGCTTCCTACGAGCAGTACTTC.

The chain uses TRBV5-4 and TRBJ2-5, with unresolved D. The CDR3 is made up of 14 amino acids. V lost 0 bases, J lost 1 base, and 7 bases lay in between. Germline CDR1 SGHNT, CDR2 YYREEE (reference sequence). This CDR3 is CASSLANSQETQYF. The CDR3 DNA is TGTGCCAGCAGCTTGGCCAACAGCCAAGAGACCCAGTACTTC.

This clone came up once. The V gene is TRBV19, the J gene TRBJ2-7, with TRBD1 identical over 11 bases. Germline V gives CDR1 LNHDA, CDR2 SQIVND (reference sequence). There are 17 residues in the CDR3. V trimming: 1 base; J trimming: 4 bases; junction bases outside the gene matches: 9. CDR3 amino acids: CASSIGGRTGGSYEQYF. The CDR3 DNA sequence: TGTGCCAGTAGTATAGGGGGACGGACAGGGGGCAGTTACGAGCAGTACTTC.

This clone appeared once. The chain combines TRBV6-2 or TRBV6-3 with TRBJ1-2; no clear D gene. V was clipped by 4 bases and J by 4 bases, with 13 bases between them. CDR1 MNHEY and CDR2 SVGEGT come from the germline V gene. The CDR3 covers 14 residues. CDR3 sequence (DNA): TGTGCCAGCAGTTTTCACCAGGCTCCCTATGGCTACACCTTC. Its protein product is CASSFHQAPYGYTF.

The chain is built from TRBV5-1 and TRBJ2-3, with D tentatively TRBD1 (6 bases). V was trimmed by 4 bases and J by 13 bases, leaving 19 bases between them. Germline V gives CDR1 SGHRS, CDR2 YFSETQ. This CDR3 contains 13 residues. CDR3 nucleotide sequence: TGCGCCAGCAGCCCAGAACAGGGATTCCAGGAGTATTTT. Its translation is CASSPEQGFQEYF.

The chain recombines TRBV10-1 with TRBJ2-4; D is unclear. The V gene lost 7 bases and the J gene lost 0 bases, with 13 bases spanning the gap. The CDR3 covers 15 residues. CDR1 and CDR2 from the germline V gene are WNHNN and SYGVQD (reference sequence). CDR3 protein: CASTPSELAKNIQYF. Here the CDR3 DNA reads TGCGCCAGCACACCCAGCGAACTAGCCAAAAACATTCAGTACTTC.

V gene TRBV7-8 combines with J gene TRBJ2-7; unclear D gene. Trimming cost V 2 bases and J 4 bases, with 9 bases left between them. The CDR3 runs 13 residues. Germline lookup yields CDR1 SGHVS and CDR2 FQNEAQ. CDR3 residues: CASSLFSRYEQYF. In nucleotides, the CDR3 is TGTGCCAGCAGCTTATTCTCGAGATACGAGCAGTACTTC.

CDR3 in amino acids: CASSLEVGANYGYTF. In nucleotides, the CDR3 is TGCGCCAGCAGCTTGGAAGTGGGAGCTAACTATGGCTACACCTTC. The chain recombines TRBV5-1 with TRBJ1-2; no clear D. CDR1 and CDR2 from the germline V gene are SGHRS and YFSETQ. The CDR3 sequence is 15 residues long. The germline V and J ends were trimmed by 0 bases and 0 bases, with 9 bases remaining between them.

This sequence joins TRBV5-1 and TRBJ2-1; possible D gene TRBD1, 5 bases. The V end lost 0 bases, the J end lost 10 bases, and 23 bases lay between the germline ends. Germline V CDR1 and CDR2: SGHRS, YFSETQ. The CDR3 length is 17 residues. CDR3 loop: CASSLVAPRRPKGEQFF. The CDR3 bases are TGCGCCAGCAGCTTGGTGGCCCCTCGCAGGCCTAAGGGGGAGCAGTTCTTC.

V is TRBV15 and J is TRBJ2-5, with 10 positions matching TRBD1. The trim removed 4 bases at V and 4 bases at J, leaving 6 bases unmatched. CDR1 and CDR2 from the germline V gene are LNHNV and YYDKDF (reference sequence). The length of the CDR3 is 15 residues. The CDR3 DNA is TGTGCCACCAGCACCGGACAGGGGGGACGAGAGACCCAGTACTTC. Amino acids: CATSTGQGGRETQYF.

The chain uses TRBV6-5 and TRBJ1-5; 7 nucleotides align to TRBD1. CDR1 is MNHEY and CDR2 is SVGAGI in the germline V gene. After removal of 6 bases from V and 2 bases from J, the junction contained 7 bases not matched to a gene. The CDR3 length is 15 residues. CDR3 region: CASRKTGRGNQPQHF. DNA of the CDR3: TGTGCCAGCAGGAAGACAGGGAGAGGCAATCAGCCCCAGCATTTT.

The chain is built from TRBV19 and TRBJ2-7, with D perhaps TRBD2 (5 bases). The V and J ends lost 5 bases and 3 bases respectively, with 17 bases between them. The CDR3 spans 15 residues. CDR1 and CDR2 (germline): LNHDA, SQIVND (reference sequence). The CDR3 coding sequence is TGTGCCAGTAGTGCCCACCTCCAAGGGAGCTACGAGCAGTACTTC. Protein: CASSAHLQGSYEQYF.

The J gene is TRBJ2-7, the V gene TRBV12-3 or TRBV12-4; a possible D gene is TRBD1 (5 bases). Trimming removed 6 bases from V and 2 bases from J, with 11 bases in between. This CDR3 has 13 amino acids. The CDR3 reads CASRRGRTYEQYF. The CDR3 nucleotides read TGTGCCAGCAGAAGGGGCAGAACCTACGAGCAGTACTTC.

The J gene is TRBJ2-5, the V gene TRBV27, with 9 nucleotides matching TRBD1. Trimming at V came to 5 bases and at J to 5 bases, leaving 6 bases not matched to a gene. Germline CDR1 reads MNHEY; CDR2 reads SMNVEV (reference sequence). This CDR3 is built from 14 residues. The CDR3 region is CASSLLGQGETQYF. DNA of the CDR3: TGTGCCAGCAGTCTCTTAGGACAGGGGGAGACCCAGTACTTC.

CDR3 amino acids: CASSQTGRRNEQFF. The CDR3 region has the DNA TGTGCCAGCAGTCAGACTGGTCGTCGCAATGAGCAGTTCTTC. V and J are TRBV6-2 or TRBV6-3 and TRBJ2-1; D is unclear. Germline-derived CDR1 and CDR2 are MNHEY and SVGEGT. The length of the CDR3 is 14 residues. The ends were cut back, 5 bases at V and 6 bases at J, with 14 bases in the middle.

CDR3 nucleotide sequence: TGTGCCAGCAGCATCGGGTCTTCACCCCTCCACTTT. As protein: CASSIGSSPLHF. The rearrangement links TRBV7-9 to TRBJ1-6, with D hard to call. The V end lost 5 bases, the J end lost 9 bases, and 8 bases lay between the germline ends. The CDR3 contains 12 residues. Germline loops: CDR1 SEHNR, CDR2 FQNEAQ (reference sequence).

The V call is TRBV27, the J call TRBJ1-2, with D tentatively TRBD1 (5 bases). The V end was cut by 0 bases, the J end by 4 bases, with 15 bases between. The CDR3 loop spans 16 amino acids. Per germline, CDR1 MNHEY and CDR2 SMNVEV (reference sequence). The CDR3 reads CASSLSQGGLGYGYTF. The DNA for the CDR3 is TGTGCCAGCAGTTTATCGCAGGGCGGTTTGGGCTATGGCTACACCTTC.

The chain is built from TRBV7-9 and TRBJ2-5; D call uncertain. CDR3 length equals 13 residues. V dropped 1 base and J dropped 3 bases, with 6 bases sitting between them. Germline CDR1 is SEHNR and CDR2 is FQNEAQ (reference sequence). The CDR3 DNA sequence: TGTGCCAGCAGCTTAGTTCCCGAAGAGACCCAGTACTTC. Encoded protein: CASSLVPEETQYF.

This clone was found a few times. The rearrangement joins TRBV7-8 to TRBJ2-7; 9 bases align to TRBD2. CDR1 and CDR2 from the germline V gene are SGHVS and FQNEAQ. The CDR3 has 19 amino acids. The J segment lost 2 bases and the V segment lost 0 bases, leaving 14 bases of the junction unmatched. The CDR3 here is CASSLAALFSLAGPYEQYF. CDR3 bases: TGTGCCAGCAGCTTAGCGGCACTCTTTTCGCTAGCGGGACCCTACGAGCAGTACTTC. Together with reference TRBV7-8 and TRBJ2-7, the CDR3 gives the full variable domain: GAGVSQSPRYKVAKRGQDVALRCDPISGHVSLFWYQQALGQGPEFLTYFQNEAQLDKSGLPSDRFFAERPEGSVSTLKIQRTQQEDSAVYLCASSLAALFSLAGPYEQYFGPGTRLTVT.

The chain couples TRBV18 to TRBJ2-7; maybe TRBD2 (7 bases). Germline V gene data show CDR1 as KGHSH and CDR2 as LQKENI. V gave up 3 bases and J gave up 3 bases, with 33 bases separating them. The CDR3 spans 21 residues. The CDR3 is CASSPDWGRKGQKGEGYEQYF. The CDR3 DNA reads as TGTGCCAGCTCACCGGATTGGGGTCGGAAAGGACAAAAGGGGGAGGGCTACGAGCAGTACTTC.